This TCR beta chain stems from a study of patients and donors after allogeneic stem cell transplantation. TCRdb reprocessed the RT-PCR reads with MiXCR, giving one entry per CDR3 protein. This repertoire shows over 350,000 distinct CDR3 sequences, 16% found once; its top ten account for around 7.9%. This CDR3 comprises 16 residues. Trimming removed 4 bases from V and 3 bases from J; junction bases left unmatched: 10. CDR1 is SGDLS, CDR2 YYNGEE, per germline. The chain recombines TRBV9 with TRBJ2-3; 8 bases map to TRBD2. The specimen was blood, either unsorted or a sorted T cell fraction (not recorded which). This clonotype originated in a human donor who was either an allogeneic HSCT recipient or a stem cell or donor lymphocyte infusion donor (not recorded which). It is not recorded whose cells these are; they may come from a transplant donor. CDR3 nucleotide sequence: TGTGCCAGCAGCTCCTTCGGGGCGGGGGGAACAGATACGCAGTATTTT. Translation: CASSSFGAGGTDTQYF.